This is a list of T cell receptor beta chains from one sample in a study of T cell repertoires in cytomegalovirus infection. TCRdb reanalysed the reads using MiXCR and keeps one entry per CDR3 protein. Of 90,000 to 120,000 distinct CDR3 sequences listed, less than 25% are singletons. Sequencing input: CD8+ T cells from PBMCs. The receptors stem from a human donor in good health (CMV status not recorded). Some clones in this sample may be carry-over from other donors' samples. CDR3s include the opening cysteine and the closing phenylalanine or tryptophan.

v_gene	j_gene	CDR3aa
TRBV7-2	TRBJ2-1	CVSRPTSGYNEQFF
TRBV7-6	TRBJ1-1	CASSLETGEYLNTEAFF
TRBV12-3/TRBV12-4	TRBJ2-5	CASRGTPGPKETQYF
TRBV27	TRBJ2-1	CASSWGAGLNEQFF
TRBV2	TRBJ2-1	CASGSSGQGEQFF
TRBV3-1	TRBJ2-7	CASSQFLGQGNEQYF
TRBV19	TRBJ2-7	CASSDSVSSYEQYF
TRBV4-1	TRBJ2-7	CASSQEQGDYEQYF
TRBV18	TRBJ1-1	CASSPPASNTEAFF
TRBV5-6	TRBJ2-7	CASSLVLAPYEQYF
TRBV24-1	TRBJ1-5	CATSDLKAGRNQPQHF
TRBV7-6	TRBJ1-1	CASSPQSGVEAFF
TRBV7-9	TRBJ2-7	CASSLIRQGVYEQYF
TRBV7-8	TRBJ2-7	CASSYYYGDAGYEQYF
TRBV9	TRBJ2-6	CASSVESSGANVLTF
TRBV7-3	TRBJ2-2	CASSLRRGGELFF
TRBV30	TRBJ2-1	CAWSVPWDNEQFF
TRBV6-5	TRBJ2-3	CASSPGQMPYF
TRBV28	TRBJ2-7	CASSMGLAGAFEQYF
TRBV9	TRBJ2-4	CASSGTSGSSGNTQYF
TRBV12-3/TRBV12-4	TRBJ2-1	CASSLARAGEGNEQFF
TRBV7-8	TRBJ2-5	CASSPRQGLLYSAETQYF
TRBV19	TRBJ2-3	CASSVGAGTDTQYF
TRBV12-3/TRBV12-4	TRBJ2-2	CASTPRHGGTGELFF
TRBV7-8	TRBJ2-1	CASSYPVGSGSSYNEQFF
TRBV28	TRBJ1-6	CASTAASKRSPLHF
TRBV20-1	TRBJ2-2	CSARDGASGDTGELFF
TRBV4-3	TRBJ2-7	CASSRERQGNEQYF
TRBV11-2	TRBJ1-2	CASSLEGQANYGYTF
TRBV28	TRBJ2-7	CASSLVIREQYF
TRBV7-2	TRBJ2-1	CASSPNYNEQFF
TRBV28	TRBJ2-7	CASSFPFGQAPYEQYF
TRBV6-5	TRBJ2-1	CASSSSQVGDEQFF
TRBV5-1	TRBJ2-5	CASSPDLTETQYF
TRBV9	TRBJ1-2	CASSGGTDYGYTF
TRBV14	TRBJ1-1	CASSQGGPGAFF
TRBV10-3	TRBJ2-7	CAISDPDRSQSYEQYF
TRBV28	TRBJ2-1	CASSKRVEGAYNEQFF
TRBV29-1	TRBJ2-1	CSVPRLNEQFF
TRBV30	TRBJ1-1	CAWSVGDAAFF
TRBV6-5	TRBJ2-7	CASSYDRSRYEQYF
TRBV13	TRBJ1-1	CASSRDRAGTEAFF
TRBV29-1	TRBJ1-2	CSVEDRDRLNYGYTF
TRBV4-3	TRBJ1-1	CASSLPGGGSTEAFF
TRBV4-3	TRBJ2-7	CASSQGTGMDEQYF